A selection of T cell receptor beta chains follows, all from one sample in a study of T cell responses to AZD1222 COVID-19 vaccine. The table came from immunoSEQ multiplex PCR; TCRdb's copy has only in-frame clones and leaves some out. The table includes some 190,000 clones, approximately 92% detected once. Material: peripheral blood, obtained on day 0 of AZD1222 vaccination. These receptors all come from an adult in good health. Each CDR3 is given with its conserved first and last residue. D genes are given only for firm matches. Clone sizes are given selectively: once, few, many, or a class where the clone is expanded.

TGTGCCAGCAGCAAAGGGGCTAGCGGGGGGGCAGATACGCAGTATTTT	CASSKGASGGADTQYF	NA	TRBV21-1	NA	TRBJ2-3
TGTGCCAGCAGTGTTGCGGGGGGGCCCTACGAGCAGTACTTC	CASSVAGGPYEQYF	TRBD2	TRBV7-3	NA	TRBJ2-7
TGTGCCAGCAGCTTGGTGGCCGTGGACCAGCCCCAGCATTTT	CASSLVAVDQPQHF	NA	TRBV5-6	NA	TRBJ1-5
TGTGCCAGCAGCCCTGACAGGGGCACTGAAGCTTTCTTT	CASSPDRGTEAFF	TRBD1	TRBV11-3	NA	TRBJ1-1
TGTGCCAGCAGTGCTACCGGGCAGGGACAGAACGAGCAGTACTTC	CASSATGQGQNEQYF	TRBD1	TRBV27	NA	TRBJ2-7
TGTGCCAGCAGCTTGGCCGGTGGCTACACCTTC	CASSLAGGYTF	NA	TRBV5-4	once	TRBJ1-2
TGTGCCAGCAGTTTATCGTGGGGGGTATCACAAGAGACCCAGTACTTC	CASSLSWGVSQETQYF	NA	TRBV27	NA	TRBJ2-5
TGTGCCACCAGTGATGCCCGACAACGCAACTATGGCTACACCTTC	CATSDARQRNYGYTF	NA	TRBV24-1	NA	TRBJ1-2
TGTGCCAGCTCACCACCGGTTACAGGGTCCTACGAGCAGTACTTC	CASSPPVTGSYEQYF	NA	TRBV18	NA	TRBJ2-7
TGTGCCAGCAGCCGGTCCAGGGGAGAGACCCAGTACTTC	CASSRSRGETQYF	NA	TRBV7-6	NA	TRBJ2-5
TGTGCCAGCAGCTCACAGGGGAATAGCAATCAGCCCCAGCATTTT	CASSSQGNSNQPQHF	TRBD1	TRBV5-6	NA	TRBJ1-5
TGTGCCAGCAGCCAGCCGGGGCAGGGTGGAGAGACCCAGTACTTC	CASSQPGQGGETQYF	NA	TRBV5-4	NA	TRBJ2-5
TGCGCCAGCAGCTTGGAGGGGGCCCCTTACAATGAGCAGTTCTTC	CASSLEGAPYNEQFF	TRBD1	TRBV5-1	NA	TRBJ2-1
TGTGCCAGCAGCGTTACTAGCAATCAGCCCCAGCATTTT	CASSVTSNQPQHF	NA	TRBV9	NA	TRBJ1-5
TGTGCCAGCAGCTTGATTCCGATTAGCAATCAGCCCCAGCATTTT	CASSLIPISNQPQHF	NA	TRBV5-5	NA	TRBJ1-5
TGTGCCAGCAGTGGCGGAGGGGTCCTCCCTTCCGAGCAGTACTTC	CASSGGGVLPSEQYF	NA	TRBV2	NA	TRBJ2-7
TGTGCCAGCAGTGAAACTGCCGGGAGGGCCAACGTCCTGACTTTC	CASSETAGRANVLTF	NA	TRBV2	NA	TRBJ2-6
TGTGCCAGCAGCTTAGCAGGGGATGTTTATTCACCCCTCCACTTT	CASSLAGDVYSPLHF	NA	TRBV9	NA	TRBJ1-6
TGTGCCAGCAGCCTAACAGGGGCCAGCAATCAGCCCCAGCATTTT	CASSLTGASNQPQHF	TRBD1	TRBV6-2/TRBV6-3	NA	TRBJ1-5
TGCGCCAGCAGCTTGGCAGGGATGAGCTCCTATAATTCACCCCTCCACTTT	CASSLAGMSSYNSPLHF	NA	TRBV5-1	NA	TRBJ1-6
TGTGCCAGCAGCTTACGTCCAGATACGCAGTATTTT	CASSLRPDTQYF	NA	TRBV7-2	few	TRBJ2-3
TGTGCCAGCAGCCCCTATTGGCCTGAAGCTTTCTTT	CASSPYWPEAFF	NA	TRBV14	NA	TRBJ1-1
TGCAGCGTTGGCACAGATACGCAGTATTTT	CSVGTDTQYF	NA	TRBV29-1	NA	TRBJ2-3
TGTGCCACCCTCGCCGGGACCGACTACAATGAGCAGTTCTTC	CATLAGTDYNEQFF	NA	TRBV15	NA	TRBJ2-1
TGTGCCAGTAGCCGGGACAGGGGATCGTACGAGCAGTACTTC	CASSRDRGSYEQYF	TRBD1	TRBV19	NA	TRBJ2-7
TGTGCCAGTAGTATTGGTTTCGGCGGCGGCAATTCACCCCTCCACTTT	CASSIGFGGGNSPLHF	NA	TRBV19	once	TRBJ1-6
TGTGCCAGCAGCTTTAGCGTAAGCACAGATACGCAGTATTTT	CASSFSVSTDTQYF	NA	TRBV5-4	NA	TRBJ2-3
TGTGCCAGCAGCTTAGGAAGGATGGGACGGCCTAATGAAAAACTGTTTTTT	CASSLGRMGRPNEKLFF	NA	TRBV11-2	NA	TRBJ1-4
TGCGCCAGCAGCTTGCTCGGCCGACGGGGTGAAAAACTGTTTTTT	CASSLLGRRGEKLFF	NA	TRBV5-1	NA	TRBJ1-4
TGTGCCAGCAGCTTGGCCGAGAGAGCAGGCATATATTTT	CASSLAERAGIYF	NA	TRBV5-5	NA	TRBJ1-3
TGTGCCAGCAGCCCCGGGGCAGGTCTGACTGAAGCTTTCTTT	CASSPGAGLTEAFF	NA	TRBV2	NA	TRBJ1-1
TGTGCCAGCCGCTCGGACCGCGGCGAGCTGTTTTTT	CASRSDRGELFF	NA	TRBV12-3/TRBV12-4	NA	TRBJ2-2
TGTGCCAGCAGCTCGAAGACAGGGGGGATAACAGATACGCAGTATTTT	CASSSKTGGITDTQYF	TRBD1	TRBV11-3	NA	TRBJ2-3
TGTGCCAGCAGCTTGCAAGGGTTCTCTGGAAACACCATATATTTT	CASSLQGFSGNTIYF	NA	TRBV7-6	NA	TRBJ1-3
TGTGCCAGCAGCCGGGGAGGGTCCTACGAGCAGTACTTC	CASSRGGSYEQYF	TRBD2	TRBV5-4	NA	TRBJ2-7
TGCGCCAGCAGCCAACCCCTTGGGCGGGGGGCTTCTAGCACAGATACGCAGTATTTT	CASSQPLGRGASSTDTQYF	TRBD2	TRBV4-1	NA	TRBJ2-3
TGTGCCAGCAGCGCAGACGGAGGGAACACCGGGGAGCTGTTTTTT	CASSADGGNTGELFF	NA	TRBV9	NA	TRBJ2-2
TGTGCCACCAGCAGACAGGGTTATGGTCGTGAGCAGTACTTC	CATSRQGYGREQYF	NA	TRBV15	once	TRBJ2-7
TGTGCCAGCAGTTTTGATGGTCGGAGGAACTATGGCTACACCTTC	CASSFDGRRNYGYTF	NA	TRBV27	NA	TRBJ1-2
TGTGCCAGCAGTAGCATTCGCTACCAAGAGACCCAGTACTTC	CASSSIRYQETQYF	NA	TRBV25-1	NA	TRBJ2-5
TGTGCCAGTAGTACAAAGACTAGCGGAAGACGGTCCAATGAGCAGTTCTTC	CASSTKTSGRRSNEQFF	TRBD2	TRBV19	NA	TRBJ2-1
TGTGCCAGCAGTAGACAGGTTAATTCACCCCTCCACTTT	CASSRQVNSPLHF	NA	TRBV6-4	once	TRBJ1-6
TGTGCCAGCAGTTACTCTCCAGCGGGGGGACAAGAGACCCAGTACTTC	CASSYSPAGGQETQYF	TRBD2	TRBV6-6	NA	TRBJ2-5
TGTGCCAGCAGTTACTCTGAGGGGGTGGAAGCTTTCTTT	CASSYSEGVEAFF	NA	TRBV6-5	NA	TRBJ1-1
TGTGCCAGCAGTTACATCCCGGGTCGTGATTGGAACCGGTATTTT	CASSYIPGRDWNRYF	NA	TRBV6-2/TRBV6-3	NA	TRBJ2-3
TGTGCCAGCAGCTCGACGGGGGCTGGAAACACCATATATTTT	CASSSTGAGNTIYF	NA	TRBV7-6	NA	TRBJ1-3
TGTGCCAGCAGCCCCCCGACAGAGTCCTCTGGAAACACCATATATTTT	CASSPPTESSGNTIYF	NA	TRBV4-2	NA	TRBJ1-3
TGTGCCAGCAGCCCAGCCCCGCGGGAAAAACTGTTTTTT	CASSPAPREKLFF	NA	TRBV5-5	few	TRBJ1-4
TGTGCCAGCAGTTACGTGGGCTCCTATAATTCACCCCTCCACTTT	CASSYVGSYNSPLHF	NA	TRBV6-5	NA	TRBJ1-6
TGTGCCAGCAGCTTATTTAGCGGGGGAGACACAGATACGCAGTATTTT	CASSLFSGGDTDTQYF	TRBD2	TRBV7-6	NA	TRBJ2-3
TGTGCCAGCAGTCGAGGGGACCAAGAGACCCAGTACTTC	CASSRGDQETQYF	NA	TRBV11-3	NA	TRBJ2-5
TGCGCCAGCAGCTTGGTTGCGGACGCCACAGATACGCAGTATTTT	CASSLVADATDTQYF	NA	TRBV5-1	NA	TRBJ2-3
TGTGCCACCAGGAGGGGGCTCGAGACCCAGTACTTC	CATRRGLETQYF	TRBD1	TRBV15	NA	TRBJ2-5
TGTGCCAGCTCACCACCGATAGGGGGGCTTGGCACAGATACGCAGTATTTT	CASSPPIGGLGTDTQYF	NA	TRBV18	NA	TRBJ2-3
TGTGCCAGCAGCTCAGTCGGGGGTACCCAAGAGACCCAGTACTTC	CASSSVGGTQETQYF	NA	TRBV7-3	few	TRBJ2-5
TGCAGCATGACTGGGGCCAACGTCCTGACTTTC	CSMTGANVLTF	NA	TRBV20-1	once	TRBJ2-6
TGTGCCAGTAGTAGTATAGGGGCAGGATTTGAAAAGGTCGATGGCTACACCTTC	CASSSIGAGFEKVDGYTF	NA	TRBV19	NA	TRBJ1-2